This TCR beta chain was documented in a study of blood T cell repertoires in COVID-19. Turning to the study itself: Italy, Spain and the United States were the sources of the convalescent and acute COVID-19 samples.

Germline V gene sequence: CDR1 LGHDT, CDR2 YNNKEL (reference sequence). The CDR3 sequence is 15 residues long. Trimming took off 2 bases at V and 7 bases at J, with 18 bases between the two ends. Only in-frame clones appear in the TCRdb table, and some are missing; sequencing was by immunoSEQ multiplex PCR. The table lists under 250,000 clones, more than 75% of them singletons. Seattle's enrolled individuals joined amid active infection and were then monitored longitudinally. The source of this sequence is a man aged 50-59 years with COVID-19, enrolled during active disease. Sequencing was done on a sample of peripheral blood. The chain has TRBV3-1 (or the pseudogene TRBV3-2) and TRBJ2-7, with D perhaps matching TRBD1 (5 bases). The CDR3 here is CASSQNPGKGEEQYF. Here the CDR3 DNA reads TGTGCCAGCAGCCAAAACCCAGGGAAAGGCGAGGAGCAGTACTTC.